This is a list of T cell receptor beta chains from one sample in a study of T cells in Graves' hyperthyroidism and ophthalmopathy. TCRdb analysed the multiplex PCR reads with MiXCR anew, one entry per CDR3 protein. The top ten clones hold approximately 13% of a sample with about 560,000 distinct CDR3 sequences, 14% of them seen once. The sequenced sample was blood. These receptors all stem from a middle-aged woman with Graves' hyperthyroidism. CDR3s include the opening cysteine and the closing phenylalanine or tryptophan. The order of the fields is D gene, V gene, clone size, J gene, CDR3 protein, CDR3 DNA. D genes are given only for firm matches. Expanded clones get a size class; other rows say once, few or many, or leave the size out.

d_call: .
v_call: TRBV19
clone_size: .
j_call: TRBJ2-5
cdr3_aa: CASSIAETQYF
cdr3_nt: TGTGCCAGTAGTATAGCAGAGACCCAGTACTTC

d_call: .
v_call: TRBV5-1
clone_size: .
j_call: TRBJ2-3
cdr3_aa: CASSFQPGVTDTQYF
cdr3_nt: TGCGCCAGCAGCTTCCAACCGGGAGTGACAGATACGCAGTATTTT

d_call: TRBD1
v_call: TRBV28
clone_size: many
j_call: TRBJ1-1
cdr3_aa: CASSPPPGQGNTEAFF
cdr3_nt: TGTGCCAGCAGTCCTCCCCCGGGACAGGGAAACACTGAAGCTTTCTTT

d_call: .
v_call: TRBV28
clone_size: many
j_call: TRBJ1-2
cdr3_aa: CASTPQGNNYGYTF
cdr3_nt: TGTGCCAGCACGCCCCAGGGGAATAACTATGGCTACACCTTC

d_call: TRBD2
v_call: TRBV30
clone_size: many
j_call: TRBJ2-5
cdr3_aa: CAWRGGTFSLAGEETQYF
cdr3_nt: TGTGCCTGGAGGGGGGGGACATTCTCACTAGCGGGAGAGGAGACCCAGTACTTC

d_call: TRBD2
v_call: TRBV11-3
clone_size: few
j_call: TRBJ2-2
cdr3_aa: CASSLRLAGLNTGELFF
cdr3_nt: TGTGCCAGCAGCTTACGTTTAGCGGGACTTAACACCGGGGAGCTGTTTTTT

d_call: .
v_call: TRBV9
clone_size: .
j_call: TRBJ2-2
cdr3_aa: CASSVAGTHTGELSF
cdr3_nt: TGTGCCAGCAGCGTAGCTGGTACCCACACCGGGGAGCTGTCTTTT

d_call: .
v_call: TRBV27
clone_size: many
j_call: TRBJ2-1
cdr3_aa: CASSYGGLSYNEQFF
cdr3_nt: TGTGCCAGCAGTTACGGAGGGCTATCCTACAATGAGCAGTTCTTC

d_call: .
v_call: TRBV10-3
clone_size: many
j_call: TRBJ2-3
cdr3_aa: CAINPGSADTQYF
cdr3_nt: TGTGCCATCAATCCGGGAAGCGCAGATACGCAGTATTTT

d_call: .
v_call: TRBV19
clone_size: few
j_call: TRBJ2-3
cdr3_aa: CASSIDLGGYTDTQYF
cdr3_nt: TGTGCCAGTAGTATAGATCTAGGCGGATACACAGATACGCAGTATTTT

d_call: TRBD1
v_call: TRBV3-1
clone_size: many
j_call: TRBJ1-5
cdr3_aa: CASSRQGSQPQHF
cdr3_nt: TGTGCCAGCAGCCGACAGGGAAGTCAGCCCCAGCATTTT

d_call: .
v_call: TRBV3-1
clone_size: many
j_call: TRBJ2-1
cdr3_aa: CASSRSGTFTNEQFF
cdr3_nt: TGTGCCAGCAGCCGATCGGGGACTTTCACGAATGAGCAGTTCTTC

d_call: TRBD2
v_call: TRBV6-4
clone_size: few
j_call: TRBJ2-1
cdr3_aa: CASSGPSSGAGNEQFF
cdr3_nt: TGTGCCAGCAGTGGCCCCTCTAGCGGAGCTGGCAATGAGCAGTTCTTC

d_call: TRBD1
v_call: TRBV20-1
clone_size: .
j_call: TRBJ1-5
cdr3_aa: CSAETGSNQPQHF
cdr3_nt: TGCAGTGCAGAGACAGGGAGCAATCAGCCCCAGCATTTT

d_call: .
v_call: TRBV7-9
clone_size: .
j_call: TRBJ2-5
cdr3_aa: CASSLGGPPETQYF
cdr3_nt: TGTGCCAGCAGCTTAGGTGGGCCCCCAGAGACCCAGTACTTC

d_call: .
v_call: TRBV2
clone_size: many
j_call: TRBJ1-5
cdr3_aa: CASSEFEFPHQPQHF
cdr3_nt: TGTGCCAGCAGTGAATTTGAGTTTCCCCATCAGCCCCAGCATTTT